This T cell receptor beta chain stems from a study of PD-1 blockade in classical Hodgkin lymphoma. TCRdb keeps only in-frame clones here, not all; method: immunoSEQ multiplex PCR. The sample lists over 80,000 clones, roughly 78% occurring once. Sample time point: cycle 4 day 1 (C4D1), after more than 5 weeks of nivolumab. Brentuximab vedotin exposure varied, and every patient relapsed after autologous stem cell transplantation. From germline, CDR1 is SEHNR and CDR2 FQNEAQ (reference sequence). This CDR3 is built from 16 residues. Trimming removed 6 bases at V and 0 bases at J, with 15 bases between. The chain combines TRBV7-9 with TRBJ1-3, with D possibly TRBD1 on 5 matching bases. This receptor was obtained from a human donor with classical Hodgkin lymphoma. Here the sequenced sample was peripheral blood mononuclear cells (PBMCs), taken before the fourth cycle of nivolumab. The CDR3 DNA reads as TGTGCCAGCAGGCCCAGGGTTGGGGACTCTGGAAACACCATATATTTT. This encodes CASRPRVGDSGNTIYF.